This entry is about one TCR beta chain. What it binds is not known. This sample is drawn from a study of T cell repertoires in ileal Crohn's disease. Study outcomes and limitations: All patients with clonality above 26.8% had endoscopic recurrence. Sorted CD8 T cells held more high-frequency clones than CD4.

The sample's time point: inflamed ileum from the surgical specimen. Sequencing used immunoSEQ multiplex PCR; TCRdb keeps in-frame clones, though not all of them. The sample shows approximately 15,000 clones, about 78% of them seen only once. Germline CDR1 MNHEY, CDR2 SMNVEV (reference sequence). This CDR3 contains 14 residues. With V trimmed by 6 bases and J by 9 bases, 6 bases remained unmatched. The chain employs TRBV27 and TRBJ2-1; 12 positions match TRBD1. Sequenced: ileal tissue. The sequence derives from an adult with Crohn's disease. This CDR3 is CASRPGQGAAEQFF. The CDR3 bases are TGTGCCAGCAGGCCGGGACAGGGGGCCGCTGAGCAGTTCTTC.